Sequencing of this TCR beta chain was carried out in a study of PD-1 blockade in classical Hodgkin lymphoma. For the study at large: The patients were dosed with nivolumab 3 mg/kg, infused intravenously every 2 weeks.

Here immunoSEQ multiplex PCR was the method, and the copy in TCRdb shows in-frame clones only, minus some. This sample has over 50,000 clones, with roughly 80% found just once. This CDR3 has 15 amino acids. CDR1 and CDR2 from the germline V gene are LNHDA and SQIVND (reference sequence). The junction had 5 bases not matched to a gene; V was cut back by 0 bases and J by 5 bases. As to this clone: The antigen is unknown.

Patients all relapsed after autologous stem cell transplantation, and there was variation in brentuximab vedotin exposure. Findings and caveats of the study: Exclusion applied to patients who initiated nivolumab less than 1 year following ASCT.

The material was peripheral blood mononuclear cells (PBMCs), obtained at baseline. This chain connects TRBV19 to TRBJ2-5, with 8 nucleotides matching TRBD2. This clonotype was obtained from a human donor with classical Hodgkin lymphoma. The CDR3 is CASSIEGGGLETQYF. In nucleotides, the CDR3 is TGTGCCAGTAGTATAGAGGGCGGGGGGCTTGAGACCCAGTACTTC.